This T cell receptor beta chain was sequenced during a study of control samples from healthy donors and cancer patients. The protocol was immunoSEQ multiplex PCR, while the TCRdb copy is restricted to in-frame clones and leaves out a portion. There are fewer than 120,000 clones in the sample; around 89% occur only once, and around 4% lies in the top ten. Germline V gene lookup returns CDR1 SQVTM and CDR2 ANQGSEA. The length of the CDR3 is 16 residues. Unmatched junction bases numbered 11, after V lost 3 bases and J lost 1 base. Input material: PBMCs. The receptor's source is a woman in her sixties with lung cancer. This rearrangement joins TRBV29-1 to TRBJ1-1; 7 nucleotides line up with TRBD1. The CDR3 loop is CSVDHRGRFGNTEAFF. Here the CDR3 DNA reads TGCAGCGTTGACCACAGGGGCCGATTCGGGAACACTGAAGCTTTCTTT. The full variable domain, with the rest looked up from reference TRBV29-1 and TRBJ1-1, is SAVISQKPSRDICQRGTSLTIQCQVDSQVTMMFWYRQQPGQSLTLIATANQGSEATYESGFVIDKFPISRPNLTFSTLTVSNMSPEDSSIYLCSVDHRGRFGNTEAFFGQGTRLTVV.